Here is one T cell receptor (beta chain) with its context. Its specificity is unknown. The data derive from a study of PD-L1 blockade in urothelial cancer. Study as a whole: Peripheral blood specimens exhibited a median yield of around 150,000 T cells. Findings of the study overall: Greater 3-week expansion of tumor-associated blood clones was recorded for durable-benefit patients.

As to time point: pretreatment peripheral blood. Locally advanced or metastatic urothelial carcinoma affected all patients. Germline V CDR1 and CDR2: SGHTA, FQGNSA. V lost 2 bases to trimming and J lost 1 base, with 6 bases between them. The CDR3 spans 14 residues. Each PCR contained spiked-in synthetic TCR analog templates. Measured with immunoSEQ multiplex PCR; TCRdb has only the in-frame clones, and not every one. Of 85,000 to 100,000 clones detected, 87% appear once; the ten largest clones hold roughly 2%. The clonotype was recovered from a man aged 55 to 70 with urothelial cancer. This specimen was PBMCs, taken around atezolizumab (anti-PD-L1) treatment. The V gene is TRBV7-2, the J gene TRBJ1-5, with no clear D. This chain's CDR3 is CASSLKLSNQPQHF. CDR3 nucleotide sequence: TGTGCCAGCAGCTTAAAACTAAGCAATCAGCCCCAGCATTTT.